The T cell receptor (delta chain) under discussion was sequenced for a study of Vδ1+ human thymocytes. Thymocytes were sorted as CD3+ TCRVdelta1+ TCRVdelta2- after alphabeta T cell depletion. Purity of the sorted Vdelta1+ thymocytes ranged from roughly 98% to 99.6%. RNA was extracted from the cells and then reverse transcribed. Pooled V-gene forward primers with one constant-region reverse primer generated the CDR3 amplicons by multiplex PCR. TCRdb made new clone calls on the multiplex PCR reads using CATT. The sample contains around 76,000 delta-chain clones, approximately 34% of which appear only once. Study results and limitations: Thymic TRG and TRD repertoires appeared highly polyclonal. Donors shared many TRG clonotypes but few TRD clonotypes. Despite high sort purity, about 19% of thymic T cell receptor delta sequences were Vdelta2.

There are 18 residues in the CDR3. The V and J ends lost 3 bases and 2 bases, in that order; junction bases with no gene match: 14. Germline V gene lookup returns CDR1 TSWWSYY and CDR2 QGS. With respect to this clone: What it recognizes is unknown.

The sample consisted of Vdelta1+ gamma-delta thymocytes from the thymus. Subset specified: FACS-sorted CD3+ TCRalphabeta- TCRVdelta1+ TCRVdelta2- thymocytes. This TCR derives from a boy less than two years old who had congenital heart surgery. The rearrangement uses TRDV1 and TRDJ1, with 8 bases aligning to TRDD3. The CDR3 DNA sequence: TGTGCTCTTGGGGAGCTCCTAGGCGGGATACGGGGGACCGATAAACTCATCTTT. It is translated as CALGELLGGIRGTDKLIF.